The 15 T cell receptor beta chains in this list originate from one sample, sequenced in a study of blood T cells in healthy people across ages. Alongside a J-beta primer mix, a sample-barcoded 5' primer served in a second PCR lasting about 7 to 11 cycles. In TCRdb, the 5' RACE reads were re-called with MiXCR into one record per CDR3 protein. The table lists about 970,000 distinct CDR3 sequences, roughly 51% of them singletons. Source material: blood. These receptors were collected from a woman in her sixties or seventies in good health.

The DNA for the CDR3 is TGTGCCAGCAGTGAATCGGGCTTCGATGAGCAGTTCTTC. This gives the protein CASSESGFDEQFF. This rearrangement joins TRBV25-1 to TRBJ2-1; the D is unclear. Between the trimmed V and J ends, which lost 1 base and 8 bases, there was a span of 9 bases. Germline loops: CDR1 MGHDK, CDR2 SYGVNS. The length of the CDR3 is 13 residues.

This clonotype was observed a few times. J is TRBJ1-2 and V is TRBV7-9; maybe TRBD1 (5 bases). The CDR3 spans 12 residues. Germline assignment: CDR1 SEHNR and CDR2 FQNEAQ (reference sequence). The germline V and J ends were trimmed by 3 bases and 6 bases, with 8 bases remaining between them. The CDR3 sequence: CASSFGGDGYTF. In DNA form, the CDR3 reads TGTGCCAGCAGCTTCGGGGGGGATGGCTACACCTTC. Looking up the rest from reference TRBV7-9 and TRBJ1-2 gives the full variable domain: DTGVSQNPRHKITKRGQNVTFRCDPISEHNRLYWYRQTLGQGPEFLTYFQNEAQLEKSRLLSDRFSAERPKGSFSTLEIQRTEQGDSAMYLCASSFGGDGYTFGSGTRLTVV.

This chain links TRBV28 with TRBJ2-7; weak D call: TRBD2 (5 bases). The J call may be mistaken, given a closer DNA end match to TRBJ2-5. CDR3 length: 13 residues. From germline, CDR1 is MDHEN and CDR2 SYDVKM. CDR3 coding DNA: TGTGCCAGCAGTCCCACTAGTAAAGAGACCCAGTACTTC. Translation gives CASSPTSKETQYF.

The chain employs TRBV15 and TRBJ1-5, with TRBD1 as a possible D gene (5 bases). Trimming pared 4 bases from V and 6 bases from J, leaving 13 bases between. This CDR3 is 14 amino acids long. CDR1 and CDR2 (germline): LNHNV, YYDKDF (reference sequence). As DNA, the CDR3 is TGTGCCACCAGCACCGGGACGGCAAGTCAGCCCCAGCATTTT. It yields the protein CATSTGTASQPQHF.

V and J are TRBV7-3 and TRBJ2-1; no reliable D call. Between the trimmed V and J ends, which lost 2 bases and 8 bases, there was a span of 10 bases. The CDR3 is made up of 13 amino acids. Germline CDR1 is SGHTA and CDR2 is FQGTGA. The CDR3 protein is CASSLGLLHEQFF. The CDR3 DNA reads TGTGCCAGCAGCTTAGGTCTCCTGCATGAGCAGTTCTTC.

This chain uses TRBV28 with TRBJ1-2; the D is unclear. Trimming removed 8 bases at V and 0 bases at J, with 19 bases between. CDR3 length equals 16 residues. Per the germline V gene, CDR1 is MDHEN and CDR2 is SYDVKM. The CDR3, as DNA: TGTGCCAGCTCTTCTCCCCTCGAGTCAGCTAACTATGGCTACACCTTC. It yields the protein CASSSPLESANYGYTF.

The chain links TRBV12-3 or TRBV12-4 to TRBJ1-1; D remains unclear. The CDR3 length is 13 residues. Trimming left V 6 bases short and J 5 bases short, with 13 bases between. The CDR3 coding sequence is TGTGCCAGCAGGCCATCTTATGGTACTGAAGCTTTCTTT. This gives the protein CASRPSYGTEAFF.

This chain links TRBV7-9 with TRBJ2-4; TRBD1 matches 8 bases. Germline V gene data show CDR1 as SEHNR and CDR2 as FQNEAQ (reference sequence). V gave up 3 bases and J gave up 8 bases; unmatched junction bases: 9. The CDR3 is made up of 15 amino acids. The CDR3 protein is CASSFSDRVGYIQYF. The CDR3 DNA follows: TGTGCCAGCAGCTTCTCGGACAGGGTGGGGTACATTCAGTACTTC.

This clonotype was seen many times. This chain links TRBV14 with TRBJ2-7; 10 bases fit TRBD2. This CDR3 has 15 residues. Germline CDR1 SGHDN, CDR2 FVKESK. The J segment lost 6 bases and the V segment lost 1 base, leaving 6 bases of the junction unmatched. The DNA for the CDR3 is TGTGCCAGCAGCCAAGTGTCTAGCGGGAGATCCGAGCAGTACTTC. As protein: CASSQVSSGRSEQYF.

The chain recombines TRBV12-3 or TRBV12-4 with TRBJ1-4; tentatively, D is TRBD1 (5 bases). CDR3 length: 15 amino acids. Deletions cut 7 bases from V and 6 bases from J, with 18 bases between. As DNA, the CDR3 is TGTGCCAGCAATGGGGGGGAGGGGATGGATGAAAAACTGTTTTTT. Translating it yields CASNGGEGMDEKLFF.

In DNA form, the CDR3 reads TGTGCCAGCAGCGAGAAACTAGCCCTGGGGTACAATGAGCAGTTCTTC. It codes for CASSEKLALGYNEQFF. The rearrangement joins TRBV5-6 to TRBJ2-1, with D possibly being TRBD2 (6 bases). Germline loops: CDR1 SGHDT, CDR2 YYEEEE. The germline V and J ends were trimmed by 4 bases and 4 bases, with 18 bases remaining between them. The CDR3 sequence is 16 residues long.

This chain joins TRBV6-6 and TRBJ1-2, with unresolved D. Germline CDR1 MNHNY, CDR2 SVGAGI (reference sequence). Trimming took off 0 bases at V and 4 bases at J, with 9 bases between the two ends. The CDR3 is 14 residues long. This CDR3 reads CASSYSPGLYGYTF. The CDR3 DNA reads TGTGCCAGCAGTTACTCTCCAGGCCTCTATGGCTACACCTTC.

This clonotype turned up a few times. The rearrangement uses TRBV10-2 and TRBJ2-5, with TRBD2 identical over 10 bases. The end of the DNA aligns better with TRBJ2-7, so the J call may be wrong. The CDR3 runs 13 residues. The V gene's germline CDR1 is WSHSY and CDR2 SAAADI. In DNA, the CDR3 is TGCGCCAGCAACTTAGCGGGAGGTAGCGAGCAGTACTTC. It codes for CASNLAGGSEQYF.

This chain joins TRBV9 and TRBJ2-1; a weak D match, TRBD2 (5 bases). The end of the DNA aligns better with TRBJ2-7, so the J call may be wrong. From germline, CDR1 is SGDLS and CDR2 YYNGEE. The CDR3 covers 16 residues. CDR3 sequence reads: CASSSQRASSYNEQYF. For the CDR3, the DNA is TGTGCCAGCAGCTCCCAGAGGGCCTCCTCCTACAATGAGCAGTACTTC.

This clonotype was counted a few times. V and J are TRBV29-1 and TRBJ1-2; TRBD1 might be the D (5 bases). This CDR3 comprises 15 residues. Germline assignment: CDR1 SQVTM and CDR2 ANQGSEA. V lost 5 bases to trimming and J lost 2 bases, with 18 bases between them. The chain's CDR3 is CSVRTSEAGNYGYTF. As DNA, the CDR3 is TGCAGCGTTCGGACAAGCGAGGCGGGAAACTATGGCTACACCTTC.